Shown below are 14 T cell receptor beta chains from a single sample sequenced in a study of T cell clonotyping in hematopoietic cell transplantation. Using immunoSEQ multiplex PCR, the repertoire was profiled, and TCRdb retains in-frame clones only, with some absent. The table shows some 5,000 clones, with about 84% occurring only once. Time point in this sample: recipient sample about 28 days before transplant, after cytoreduction. The material sequenced was peripheral blood mononuclear cells, taken before stem cell transplant. These receptors all stem from a woman in her forties or fifties with acute myeloid leukemia. Some clones in this sample may be carry-over from other donors' samples.

The V and J genes are TRBV4-2 and TRBJ1-2; perhaps TRBD1 as D (6 bases). Trimming stripped 5 bases from V and 1 base from J, with 14 bases between. Germline V gene sequence: CDR1 LGHNA, CDR2 YNFKEQ. The CDR3 contains 15 residues. CDR3 DNA: TGTGCCAGCAGCTACCGGGACAATCTTAACTATGGCTACACCTTC. This sequence encodes CASSYRDNLNYGYTF.

Only a few counts were recorded for this clone. Different DNA sequences within this sample yield the same CDR3. The V call is TRBV7-3, the J call TRBJ2-5, with 7 positions matching TRBD2. The length of the CDR3 is 13 residues. V was clipped by 3 bases and J by 5 bases; unmatched bases: 3. Looked up from germline, CDR1 is SGHTA and CDR2 is FQGTGA. In nucleotides, the CDR3 is TGTGCCAGCAGCTTCACCGGGGGGGAGACCCAGTACTTC. Translated, it gives CASSFTGGETQYF.

This clone was picked up a small number of times. CDR3: CASSRSEGVGYGYTF. CDR3 nucleotides: TGCGCCAGCAGCCGATCGGAGGGTGTAGGCTATGGCTACACCTTC. The chain has TRBV4-1 and TRBJ1-2, with D uncertain. CDR1 MGHRA and CDR2 YSYEKL come from the germline V gene. The CDR3 is 15 amino acids. V shed 4 bases and J shed 4 bases, with 16 bases lying between them.

The chain has TRBV11-3 and TRBJ2-1; 8 bases map to TRBD2. Germline-derived CDR1 and CDR2 are SGHNT and YENEEA. This CDR3 has 16 amino acids. J was trimmed by 6 bases and V by 4 bases; bases with no gene match: 11. The CDR3 DNA sequence: TGTGCCAGCAGCTCCCAAGGACTAGCAGGGAGCAATGAGCAGTTCTTC. It is translated as CASSSQGLAGSNEQFF.

The rearrangement uses TRBV5-1 and TRBJ2-2; TRBD2 is a possible D gene (7 bases). The V end lost 4 bases, the J end lost 3 bases, and 13 bases lay between the germline ends. In germline, CDR1 is SGHRS, CDR2 YFSETQ. CDR3 length: 15 residues. The DNA of the CDR3 is TGCGCCAGCAGCGATCAAGGGGGGGACACCGGGGAGCTGTTTTTT. Translation gives CASSDQGGDTGELFF.

This clone was observed a handful of times. The chain recombines TRBV19 with TRBJ2-3; perhaps TRBD2 as D (6 bases). The CDR3 extends over 14 amino acids. In germline, CDR1 is LNHDA, CDR2 SQIVND (reference sequence). With 3 bases removed from V and 5 bases from J, the gap between germline ends came to 12 bases. The DNA of the CDR3 is TGTGCCAGTAGTATTATGGGGGGAAAAGATACGCAGTATTTT. As protein: CASSIMGGKDTQYF.

The V and J genes are TRBV27 and TRBJ2-1; D is unclear. Germline CDR1 is MNHEY and CDR2 is SMNVEV (reference sequence). The CDR3 is 14 residues long. Trimming removed 4 bases from V and 7 bases from J, with 14 bases in between. The CDR3: CASSSPSGVNEQFF. CDR3 coding DNA: TGTGCCAGCAGTTCTCCCTCTGGGGTAAATGAGCAGTTCTTC.

The DNA for the CDR3 is TGTGCCAGCAGCCAAGATCAATTGCAGCCCCAGCATTTT. Translated, it gives CASSQDQLQPQHF. The chain couples TRBV4-2 to TRBJ1-5, with D uncertain. The CDR3 is made up of 13 amino acids. The germline V and J ends were trimmed by 0 bases and 7 bases, with 7 bases remaining between them. Germline V gives CDR1 LGHNA, CDR2 YNFKEQ.

V usage is TRBV11-3 and J usage is TRBJ2-3; TRBD1 matches at 9 bases. This CDR3 comprises 17 residues. Germline loops: CDR1 SGHNT, CDR2 YENEEA. J was trimmed by 6 bases and V by 2 bases; bases with no gene match: 12. CDR3 amino acids: CASSLKGGTGLSDTQYF. For the CDR3, the DNA is TGTGCCAGCAGCTTAAAGGGCGGGACAGGGTTGTCGGATACGCAGTATTTT.

The V call is TRBV5-1, the J call TRBJ1-5; the D is unclear. There are 11 residues in the CDR3. V lost 9 bases, J lost 5 bases, and 9 bases lay in between. Germline assignment: CDR1 SGHRS and CDR2 YFSETQ. The CDR3 loop is CAIPDHQPQHF. In nucleotides, the CDR3 is TGCGCCATCCCCGATCATCAGCCCCAGCATTTT.

The genes are TRBV6-1 and TRBJ2-7, with 7 bases that match TRBD1. The germline gives CDR1 MNHNS, CDR2 SASEGT. The CDR3 length is 15 residues. Trimming took 7 bases from V and 9 from J; bases not matched to a gene: 18. CDR3 nucleotides: TGTGCCAGCATTCTTTCCCGGGGACAGCCGGTGGGGCAGTACTTC. It specifies CASILSRGQPVGQYF.

A single count supports this clone. This chain links TRBV10-3 with TRBJ2-1, with D perhaps matching TRBD2 (5 bases). The CDR3 contains 13 residues. CDR1 is ENHRY, CDR2 SYGVKD, per germline. V was cut by 6 bases and J by 9 bases, with 15 bases left in between. The CDR3 loop is CAISTLGNSEQFF. CDR3 bases: TGTGCCATCAGCACACTCGGGAACAGTGAGCAGTTCTTC.

V is TRBV4-1 and J is TRBJ1-2; no clear D gene. Trimming removed 6 bases from V and 4 bases from J, with 6 bases in between. CDR3 size: 11 residues. Germline V lookup: CDR1 MGHRA, CDR2 YSYEKL. The CDR3 spells CASRSGYGYTF. CDR3 coding DNA: TGCGCCAGCAGGTCAGGCTATGGCTACACCTTC.

The rearrangement joins TRBV9 to TRBJ2-1; 7 nucleotides agree with TRBD2. With V trimmed by 1 base and J by 8 bases, 6 bases remained unmatched. This CDR3 comprises 14 residues. Germline-derived CDR1 and CDR2 are SGDLS and YYNGEE. DNA for the CDR3: TGTGCCAGCAGCGTAAGGACTAGTCGGGATGAGCAGTTCTTC. This gives the protein CASSVRTSRDEQFF. The full variable domain, in which reference TRBV9 and TRBJ2-1 provide the parts outside the CDR3, is DSGVTQTPKHLITATGQRVTLRCSPRSGDLSVYWYQQSLDQGLQFLIQYYNGEERAKGNILERFSAQQFPDLHSELNLSSLELGDSALYFCASSVRTSRDEQFFGPGTRLTVL.